These 14 T cell receptor beta chains originate from one sample sequenced in a study of T-cell reconstitution after alpha-beta-depleted transplantation in children. TCRbeta library preparation incorporated unique molecular identifiers. TCRdb re-analysed the PCR reads in MiXCR, keeping a single row per CDR3 protein. The top ten hold approximately 5% of the sample, which has 780,000 or so distinct CDR3 sequences, around 17% seen once. The input for sequencing was PBMCs, mostly from graft donor cells, taken 360 days after TCRalphabeta/CD19-depleted stem cell transplant. These receptors were obtained from a male patient younger than 18 who had a stem cell transplant for acute lymphoblastic leukemia, so the T cells may come from the graft donor.

The rearrangement joins TRBV6-5 to TRBJ2-3; a possible D gene is TRBD2 (6 bases). The V end lost 3 bases, the J end lost 6 bases, and 16 bases lay between the germline ends. Germline V CDR1 and CDR2: MNHEY, SVGAGI. This CDR3 contains 15 residues. The CDR3 nucleotides are TGTGCCAGCAGTTATTTGGTGGCGGGATCGGATACGCAGTATTTT. Encoded protein: CASSYLVAGSDTQYF.

There are a few counts of this clonotype. V usage is TRBV11-2 and J usage is TRBJ2-1, with 10 bases matching TRBD2. The ends lost 5 bases at V and 0 bases at J; junction bases unmatched: 10. CDR1 and CDR2 from the germline V gene are SGHAT and FQNNGV. The CDR3 is made up of 18 amino acids. The CDR3 nucleotides are TGTGCCAGCAGCCCCATAGCGGGAGGACGAACCTCCTACAATGAGCAGTTCTTC. Its translation: CASSPIAGGRTSYNEQFF.

This clonotype was seen a few times. This chain joins TRBV6-1 and TRBJ2-1, with 8 nucleotides matching TRBD2. CDR3 length: 14 amino acids. The junction had 6 bases not matched to a gene; V was cut back by 4 bases and J by 7 bases. Germline CDR1 MNHNS, CDR2 SASEGT. CDR3 region: CASSAGTSRNEQFF. The CDR3 nucleotides read TGTGCCAGCAGTGCCGGGACTAGTAGAAATGAGCAGTTCTTC.

This clonotype has at least ten counts. The chain uses TRBV4-1 and TRBJ2-3; D gene unclear. Germline V gene data show CDR1 as MGHRA and CDR2 as YSYEKL. This CDR3 spans 13 amino acids. Trimming left V 5 bases short and J 4 bases short, with 10 bases between. Written as DNA, the CDR3 is TGCGCCAGCAGCTCGACTTGGGCAGATACGCAGTATTTT. Residues: CASSSTWADTQYF.

This clonotype came up a few times. This rearrangement joins TRBV4-1 to TRBJ2-2; unclear D gene. The CDR3 is made up of 14 amino acids. With 5 bases removed from V and 5 bases from J, the gap between germline ends came to 12 bases. Germline CDR1 MGHRA, CDR2 YSYEKL. Here the CDR3 DNA reads TGCGCCAGCAGCTACTCTAGGAAAACCGGGGAGCTGTTTTTT. It yields the protein CASSYSRKTGELFF.

The CDR3 loop is CASSYTGAGEQFF. In nucleotides, the CDR3 is TGTGCCAGCAGCTACACAGGGGCCGGTGAGCAGTTCTTC. The chain links TRBV5-5 to TRBJ2-1; 7 bases are shared with TRBD1. This CDR3 has 13 amino acids. Germline CDR1 reads SGHKS; CDR2 reads YYEKEE (reference sequence). J was trimmed by 9 bases and V by 3 bases; bases with no gene match: 6. The entire variable domain, with the rest obtained from reference TRBV5-5 and TRBJ2-1, is as follows: DAGVTQSPTHLIKTRGQQVTLRCSPISGHKSVSWYQQVLGQGPQFIFQYYEKEERGRGNFPDRFSARQFPNYSSELNVNALLLGDSALYLCASSYTGAGEQFFGPGTRLTVL.

This clonotype was found a few times. V usage is TRBV5-6 and J usage is TRBJ2-7, with a weak D call TRBD2 (6 bases). The germline V and J ends were trimmed by 5 bases and 7 bases, with 19 bases remaining between them. This CDR3 has 14 amino acids. In germline, CDR1 is SGHDT, CDR2 YYEEEE. The CDR3 is CASRTGLLPYEQYF. The CDR3 DNA reads as TGTGCCAGCAGGACGGGACTCCTTCCGTATGAGCAGTACTTC.

This clonotype was detected ten times or more. V and J are TRBV27 and TRBJ2-7; perhaps TRBD1 as D (6 bases). This CDR3 has 15 residues. Germline CDR1 reads MNHEY; CDR2 reads SMNVEV (reference sequence). V shed 4 bases and J shed 3 bases, with 16 bases lying between them. The DNA of the CDR3 is TGTGCCAGCAGTTCCCGACAGGACCCTTTCTACGAGCAGTACTTC. Translated: CASSSRQDPFYEQYF.

This clonotype was seen many times. This chain connects TRBV7-9 to TRBJ2-5, with D possibly matching TRBD2 (6 bases). V lost 5 bases and J lost 5, with 21 bases in between. Germline loops: CDR1 SEHNR, CDR2 FQNEAQ (reference sequence). This CDR3 has 16 residues. CDR3 sequence (DNA): TGTGCCAGCAGCCTATATCCGGCACTAGCTATGGAGACCCAGTACTTC. It specifies CASSLYPALAMETQYF.

This clonotype came up many times. The V call is TRBV24-1, the J call TRBJ2-1; D unclear. Per germline, CDR1 KGHDR and CDR2 SFDVKD. CDR3 length equals 13 residues. Trimming shortened V by 4 bases and J by 5 bases, and 8 bases separated the two germline ends. The CDR3 coding sequence is TGTGCCACCAGTGAGGCCCCGGACAATGAGCAGTTCTTC. Translated: CATSEAPDNEQFF.

J is TRBJ2-2 and V is TRBV5-6, with D perhaps assigned TRBD1 or TRBD2 (5 bases each). Germline CDR1 is SGHDT and CDR2 is YYEEEE. Trimming cost V 4 bases and J 8 bases, with 21 bases left between them. This CDR3 contains 16 residues. CDR3 nucleotides: TGTGCCAGCAGCCTAAATCCGGGACCCCAACGGGGGGAGCTGTTTTTT. Translation: CASSLNPGPQRGELFF.

This clonotype was picked up a small number of times. The chain has TRBV4-1 and TRBJ2-7; TRBD2 matches at 13 bases. The CDR3 loop spans 18 amino acids. The germline V gene encodes CDR1 MGHRA and CDR2 YSYEKL. V shed 1 base and J 2 bases; nucleotides not matched to a gene: 8. The CDR3, as DNA: TGCGCCAGCAGCCAAGTTACTAGCGGGAGGGCCGCCGCCTACGAGCAGTACTTC. Protein: CASSQVTSGRAAAYEQYF.

The chain employs TRBV5-1 and TRBJ2-1, with 10 bases identical to TRBD2. The CDR3 is 16 amino acids. With V trimmed by 4 bases and J by 3 bases, 7 bases remained unmatched. In germline, CDR1 is SGHRS, CDR2 YFSETQ. CDR3 residues: CASSLPLAGDYNEQFF. Written as DNA, the CDR3 is TGCGCCAGCAGCCTCCCCCTAGCGGGGGACTACAATGAGCAGTTCTTC.

This chain connects TRBV12-3 or TRBV12-4 to TRBJ1-1; D is unclear. CDR3 length: 12 residues. Trimming removed 5 bases at V and 5 bases at J, with 9 bases between. In DNA form, the CDR3 reads TGTGCCAGCAGTGCCGGGGTTACTGAAGCTTTCTTT. Translating it yields CASSAGVTEAFF.